This entry features one TCR beta chain sequence. Its antigen is unknown. This sample was taken from a study of T cell responses to AZD1222 COVID-19 vaccine. Method: immunoSEQ multiplex PCR; TCRdb's copy keeps in-frame clones and lacks some. The sample lists 150,000 to 200,000 clones, 80% to 95% occurring once. The ends were cut back, 3 bases at V and 7 bases at J, with 12 bases in the middle. CDR3 length: 13 amino acids. Findings and caveats of the study: Among spike-specific TCRs, nearly half reportedly target unmutated variant regions. Baseline serostatus was positive in only six AZD1222 recipients. With two AZD1222 doses given, Spike-specific TCR breadth and depth both rose. Without day 14 samples, only post-peak T cell repertoires were studied.

The specimen was peripheral blood, collected on day 0 of AZD1222 vaccination. The sequence was collected from an adult in good health. This sequence joins TRBV12-3 or TRBV12-4 and TRBJ1-2, with TRBD1 as a possible D gene (5 bases). As DNA, the CDR3 is TGTGCCAGCAGTTTGTCAGGGACGGGTGGCTACACCTTC. Residues: CASSLSGTGGYTF.